This is a list of T cell receptor beta chains from one sample in a study of T-cell memory formation after mild COVID-19. MiXCR, applied by TCRdb to the 5' RACE reads, yields one record per CDR3 protein. This repertoire shows about 300,000 distinct CDR3 sequences, 15% to 20% found once; its top ten account for roughly 21%. What was sequenced was PBMCs or a T cell subset sorted from them (not recorded which). These receptors all come from a man between 18 and 35 years old who had mild COVID-19 (a few samples of this study predate the infection). Cell type and time point are not known. Both conserved end residues are part of each CDR3. The D gene is left open where the match is weak. Clone sizes are given selectively: once, few, many, or a class where the clone is expanded.

abundance,d_gene,v_gene,j_gene,CDR3nt,CDR3aa
-,TRBD1,TRBV5-1,TRBJ2-2,TGCGCCAGCAAAGGGCAGGGGGCGAACACCGGGGAGCTGTTTTTT,CASKGQGANTGELFF
few,-,TRBV5-1,TRBJ2-3,TGCGCCAGCAGCTTGCGACGGGACACAGATACGCAGTATTTT,CASSLRRDTDTQYF
few,-,TRBV4-1,TRBJ2-3,TGCGCCAGCAGCCAAGCGGGGGTGCCGGATACGCAGTATTTT,CASSQAGVPDTQYF
-,TRBD1,TRBV4-1,TRBJ1-1,TGCGCCAGCACAGGACAGGGCTTTGAAGCTTTCTTT,CASTGQGFEAFF
-,-,TRBV29-1,TRBJ1-2,TGCAGCGTTGTTCAGGGGTCTATCGGCTACACCTTC,CSVVQGSIGYTF
few,TRBD1,TRBV7-3,TRBJ2-1,TGTGCCAGCAGCTTGTCCGGGACAGGATACAATGAGCAGTTCTTC,CASSLSGTGYNEQFF
-,-,TRBV3-1,TRBJ2-7,TGTGCCAGCAGCCTCGGGACGTTTGGGTACGAGCAGTACTTC,CASSLGTFGYEQYF
few,-,TRBV20-1,TRBJ1-6,TGCAGTGCTAGGGCACAACTAATCAAAAATTCACCCCTCCACTTT,CSARAQLIKNSPLHF
-,-,TRBV7-2,TRBJ2-1,TGTGCCAGCAGCCCGACGGGGCAAACTTACAATGAGCAGTTCTTC,CASSPTGQTYNEQFF
few,-,TRBV10-3,TRBJ1-2,TGTGCCATCAGTGAACAAGGGACAAACTATGGCTACACCTTC,CAISEQGTNYGYTF
few,TRBD2,TRBV29-1,TRBJ2-7,TGCAGCGCCCAGACTAGCGGGGGGGCCCGCGAGCAGTACTTC,CSAQTSGGAREQYF
-,TRBD2,TRBV7-2,TRBJ2-3,TGTGCCACCGGGAGGGGCGATACAGATACGCAGTATTTT,CATGRGDTDTQYF
many,-,TRBV5-5,TRBJ1-2,TGTGCCAGCAGCTTGGCCGGGACACAAAGAGGCTACACCTTC,CASSLAGTQRGYTF
-,-,TRBV11-2,TRBJ2-5,TGTGCCAGCAGCTTACTCGGGGGCCGCGGGGAGACCCAGTACTTC,CASSLLGGRGETQYF
-,TRBD2,TRBV24-1,TRBJ2-1,TGTGCCACCAGTGAGTCTAGCGGGGGGGCCGGAGGTGAGCAGTTCTTC,CATSESSGGAGGEQFF
-,-,TRBV19,TRBJ2-2,TGTGCCAGTAGTCAAAGGAACACCGGGGAGCTGTTTTTT,CASSQRNTGELFF
few,-,TRBV6-2/TRBV6-3,TRBJ1-5,TGTGCCAGCAGTTACTCGATGGGCAGGGTCGGCAATCAGCCCCAGCATTTT,CASSYSMGRVGNQPQHF
-,-,TRBV12-3/TRBV12-4,TRBJ1-1,TGTGCCAGCAGTTTAAACAGGGCCGTTCGAGCTTTCTTT,CASSLNRAVRAFF
-,-,TRBV7-2,TRBJ2-3,TGTGCCAGCAGCTTAGGGCTAGTTGCGCAGTATTTT,CASSLGLVAQYF
few,TRBD1,TRBV6-4,TRBJ2-2,TGTGCCAGCAGTGTTAGACAGGGCCGAGACACCGGGGAGCTGTTTTTT,CASSVRQGRDTGELFF
-,-,TRBV12-3/TRBV12-4,TRBJ2-7,TGTGCCAGCAGTTTGGGGCGGGGTACCTACGAGCAGTACTTC,CASSLGRGTYEQYF
few,TRBD1,TRBV24-1,TRBJ2-3,TGTGCCACCAGTGATTCAAGGGGCAGGGGGCTTTATACGCAGTATTTT,CATSDSRGRGLYTQYF
few,-,TRBV5-5,TRBJ2-1,TGTGCCAGCAGCTTGGTGGTTCTTGAGCAGTTCTTC,CASSLVVLEQFF
few,-,TRBV7-6,TRBJ2-7,TGTGCCAGCAGCTTAGCGTCCGGACTCCACTACGAGCAGTACTTC,CASSLASGLHYEQYF
many,TRBD2,TRBV7-9,TRBJ2-1,TGTGCCAGCATCACACAGCGGGGAAGCTCCTACAATGAGCAGTTCTTC,CASITQRGSSYNEQFF
-,-,TRBV7-9,TRBJ1-1,TGTGCCAGCAGCTTAGCGCAGGTCGGTGAAGCTTTCTTT,CASSLAQVGEAFF
-,-,TRBV2,TRBJ2-1,TGTGCCTGCCCAGGGATCTCCTACAATGAGCAGTTCTTC,CACPGISYNEQFF
-,TRBD1,TRBV6-6,TRBJ2-5,TGTGCCAGCCGTACAGGGGAGAAGACCCAGTACTTC,CASRTGEKTQYF
-,-,TRBV19,TRBJ2-7,TGTGCCAGCGCGGTGGAGGGGGCCTACGAGCAGTACTTC,CASAVEGAYEQYF
-,TRBD1,TRBV6-2/TRBV6-3,TRBJ2-1,TGTGCCAGCAGTCCTGACCGAAGACAGGGGCTATACAATGAGCAGTTCTTC,CASSPDRRQGLYNEQFF
few,TRBD1,TRBV29-1,TRBJ2-5,TGCAGCGTTGACGAGGGGGCCCAAGAGACCCAGTACTTC,CSVDEGAQETQYF
-,-,TRBV28,TRBJ1-2,TGTGCCAGCAGTTCCGGGGAGGGTGGAGGCTACACCTTC,CASSSGEGGGYTF
-,-,TRBV10-3,TRBJ1-2,TGTGCCATCCGAGCGGCAGACGCTAACTATGGCTACACCTTC,CAIRAADANYGYTF
-,-,TRBV5-1,TRBJ2-3,TGCGCCAGCAGCTTGACTAGCCCCAGCACAGATACGCAGTATTTT,CASSLTSPSTDTQYF
-,-,TRBV7-2,TRBJ2-5,TGTGCCAGCAGCTTTGAGTACCAAGAGACCCAGTACTTC,CASSFEYQETQYF
-,TRBD1,TRBV5-6,TRBJ1-2,TGTGCCAGCAGCTCCCTTTACACCGACAGGGGCTATGGCTACACCTTC,CASSSLYTDRGYGYTF
few,-,TRBV9,TRBJ1-1,TGTGCCAGCAGCGTAGGTCTGAGGGACACTGAAGCTTTCTTT,CASSVGLRDTEAFF
-,TRBD2,TRBV7-2,TRBJ2-5,TGTGCCAGCAGCCCCGGGACTAGCGTACAAGAGACCCAGTACTTC,CASSPGTSVQETQYF
-,-,TRBV6-1,TRBJ2-4,TGTGCCAGCAGACGCACAGGCATTCAGTACTTC,CASRRTGIQYF
few,-,TRBV7-2,TRBJ1-1,TGTGCCAGCAGCTTTTCCCCAGCTGACACTGAAGCTTTCTTT,CASSFSPADTEAFF
-,-,TRBV5-1,TRBJ2-5,TGCGCCAGCAGCCGGGAACTAGGTCACGAGAACCAAGAGACCCAGTACTTC,CASSRELGHENQETQYF
-,-,TRBV7-2,TRBJ2-5,TGTGCCAGCAGCTTAAGGAAGGAGACGAAGACCCAGTACTTC,CASSLRKETKTQYF
-,-,TRBV6-2/TRBV6-3,TRBJ1-1,TGTGCCAGCTCCGTCGGTCGGGAACGAAGAATGAACACTGAAGCTTTCTTT,CASSVGRERRMNTEAFF
-,TRBD1,TRBV7-3,TRBJ2-2,TGTGCCAGCAAGACAGGGATTAACACCGGGGAGCTGTTTTTT,CASKTGINTGELFF
few,TRBD1,TRBV20-1,TRBJ1-5,TGCAGTGCTGGGACAGGGACTCAGCCCCAGCATTTT,CSAGTGTQPQHF
-,-,TRBV15,TRBJ1-2,TGTGCCACCAGCAGCGCCCGCGCAGGACAATATGGCTACACCTTC,CATSSARAGQYGYTF
few,TRBD1,TRBV12-3/TRBV12-4,TRBJ1-5,TGTGCCAGCACCTCTGGACAGGGGGGACGGCCCCAGCATTTT,CASTSGQGGRPQHF
few,-,TRBV7-2,TRBJ2-5,TGTGCCAGCAGCTTAGGTGCTAGAAGTGGCGATGAGACCCAGTACTTC,CASSLGARSGDETQYF
-,TRBD2,TRBV29-1,TRBJ2-2,TGCAGCGTAGACGGGACTAGCGGGGCAGCGGGGGAGCTGTTTTTT,CSVDGTSGAAGELFF
few,TRBD2,TRBV7-9,TRBJ2-5,TGTGCCAGCAGCCCGCAGACTAGCGGGGGTGAGACCCAGTACTTC,CASSPQTSGGETQYF
-,-,TRBV6-6,TRBJ2-3,TGTGCCAGCAGTTACTTCGGGGTGGGCCCAGATACGCAGTATTTT,CASSYFGVGPDTQYF
-,-,TRBV12-3/TRBV12-4,TRBJ1-2,TGTGCCAGCAGTTTAGCCCCAGAAAGAGCCCATGGCTACACCTTC,CASSLAPERAHGYTF
few,-,TRBV9,TRBJ1-1,TGTGCCAGCAGCATAGGGGCGGGTGGGGACACTGAAGCTTTCTTT,CASSIGAGGDTEAFF
few,-,TRBV29-1,TRBJ1-1,TGCAGCGGTCGGAGGGCGGCTGAAGCTTTCTTT,CSGRRAAEAFF
-,TRBD1,TRBV10-2,TRBJ2-5,TGCGCCAGCAGAACAGGGGCGAGCCGTTATGCAGTGGAGACCCAGTACTTC,CASRTGASRYAVETQYF